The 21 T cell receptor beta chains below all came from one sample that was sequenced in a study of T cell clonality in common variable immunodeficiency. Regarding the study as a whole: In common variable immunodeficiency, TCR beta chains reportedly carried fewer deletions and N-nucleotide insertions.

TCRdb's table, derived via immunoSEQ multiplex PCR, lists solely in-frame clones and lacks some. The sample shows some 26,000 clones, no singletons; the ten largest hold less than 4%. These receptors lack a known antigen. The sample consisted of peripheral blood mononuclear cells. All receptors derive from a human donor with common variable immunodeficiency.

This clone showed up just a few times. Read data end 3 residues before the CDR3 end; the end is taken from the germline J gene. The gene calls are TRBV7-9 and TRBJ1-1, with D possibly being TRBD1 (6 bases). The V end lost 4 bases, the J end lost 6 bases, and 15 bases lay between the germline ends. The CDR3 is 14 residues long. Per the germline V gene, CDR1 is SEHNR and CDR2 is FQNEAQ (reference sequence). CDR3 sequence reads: CASSSTGSVPEAFF. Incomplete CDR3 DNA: TGTGCCAGCAGCTCAACAGGGTCGGTGCCTGAA.

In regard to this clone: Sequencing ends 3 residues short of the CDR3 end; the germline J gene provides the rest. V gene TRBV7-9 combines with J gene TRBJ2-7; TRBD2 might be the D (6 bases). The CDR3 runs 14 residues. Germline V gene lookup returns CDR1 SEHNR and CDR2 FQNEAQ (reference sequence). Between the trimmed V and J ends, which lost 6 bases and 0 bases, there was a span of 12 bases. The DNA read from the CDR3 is TGTGCCAGCAGATCGGCGGGGAGCTCCTACGAG. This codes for CASRSAGSSYE. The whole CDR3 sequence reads CASRSAGSSYEQYF. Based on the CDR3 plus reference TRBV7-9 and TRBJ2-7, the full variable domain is DTGVSQNPRHKITKRGQNVTFRCDPISEHNRLYWYRQTLGQGPEFLTYFQNEAQLEKSRLLSDRFSAERPKGSFSTLEIQRTEQGDSAMYLCASRSAGSSYEQYFGPGTRLTVT.

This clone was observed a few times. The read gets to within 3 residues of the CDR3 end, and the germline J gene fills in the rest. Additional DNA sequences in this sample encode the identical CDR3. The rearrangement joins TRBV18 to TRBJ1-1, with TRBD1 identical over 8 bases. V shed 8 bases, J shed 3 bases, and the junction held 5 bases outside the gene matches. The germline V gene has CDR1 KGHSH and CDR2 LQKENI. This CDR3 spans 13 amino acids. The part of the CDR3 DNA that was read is TGTGCCAGCCGACAGGGGCCGGACACTGAA. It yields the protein CASRQGPDTE. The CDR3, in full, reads CASRQGPDTEAFF.

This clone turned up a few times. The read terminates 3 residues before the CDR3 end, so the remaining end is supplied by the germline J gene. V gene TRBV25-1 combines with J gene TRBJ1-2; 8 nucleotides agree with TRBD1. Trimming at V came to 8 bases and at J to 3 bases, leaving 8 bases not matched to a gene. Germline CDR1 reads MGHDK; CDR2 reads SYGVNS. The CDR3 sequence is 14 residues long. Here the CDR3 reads CASGETGADYGYTF. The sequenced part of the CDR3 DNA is TGTGCCAGCGGAGAGACAGGGGCCGACTATGGC.

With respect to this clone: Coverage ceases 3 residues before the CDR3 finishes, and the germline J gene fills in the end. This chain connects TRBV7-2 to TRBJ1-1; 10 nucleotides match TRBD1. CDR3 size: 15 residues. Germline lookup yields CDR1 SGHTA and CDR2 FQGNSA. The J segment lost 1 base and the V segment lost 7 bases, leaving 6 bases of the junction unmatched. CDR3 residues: CASTKGTGANTEAFF. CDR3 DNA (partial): TGTGCCAGCACTAAAGGGACAGGGGCGAACACTGAA.

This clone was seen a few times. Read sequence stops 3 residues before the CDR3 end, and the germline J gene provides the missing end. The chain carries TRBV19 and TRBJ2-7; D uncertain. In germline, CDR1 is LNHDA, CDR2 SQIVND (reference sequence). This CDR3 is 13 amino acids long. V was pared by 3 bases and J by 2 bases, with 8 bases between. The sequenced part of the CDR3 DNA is TGTGCCAGTAGTATCGACAAGGCCTACGAG. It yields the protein CASSIDKAYE. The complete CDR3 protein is CASSIDKAYEQYF.

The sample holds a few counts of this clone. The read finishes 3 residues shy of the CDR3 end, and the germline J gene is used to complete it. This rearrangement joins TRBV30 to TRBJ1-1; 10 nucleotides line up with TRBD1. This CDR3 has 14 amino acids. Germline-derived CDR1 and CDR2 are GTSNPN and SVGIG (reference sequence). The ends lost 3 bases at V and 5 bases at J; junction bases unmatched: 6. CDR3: CAWRGRDRGTEAFF. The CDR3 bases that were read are TGTGCCTGGAGAGGACGGGACAGGGGTACTGAA.

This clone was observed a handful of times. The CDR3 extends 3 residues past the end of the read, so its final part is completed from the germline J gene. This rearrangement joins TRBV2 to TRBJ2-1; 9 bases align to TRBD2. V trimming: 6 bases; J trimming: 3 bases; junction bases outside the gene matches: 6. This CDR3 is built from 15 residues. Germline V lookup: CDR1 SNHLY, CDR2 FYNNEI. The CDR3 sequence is CASRAGGPYYNEQFF. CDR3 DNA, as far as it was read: TGTGCCAGCAGGGCGGGAGGGCCGTACTACAATGAG.

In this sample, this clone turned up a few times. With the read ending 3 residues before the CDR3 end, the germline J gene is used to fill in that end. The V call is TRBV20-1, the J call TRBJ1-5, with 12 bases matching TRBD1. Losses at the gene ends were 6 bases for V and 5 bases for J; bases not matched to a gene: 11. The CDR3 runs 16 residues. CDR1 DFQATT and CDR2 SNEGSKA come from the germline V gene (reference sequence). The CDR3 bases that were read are TGCAGTGCCGATCACTTTGGGACAGGGGGCTATCAGCCC. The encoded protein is CSADHFGTGGYQP. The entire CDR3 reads CSADHFGTGGYQPQHF.

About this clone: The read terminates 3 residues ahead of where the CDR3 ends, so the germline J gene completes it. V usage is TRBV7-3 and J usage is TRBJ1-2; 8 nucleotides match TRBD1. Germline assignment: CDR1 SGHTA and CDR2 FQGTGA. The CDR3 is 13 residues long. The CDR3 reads CASSLGQGFGYTF. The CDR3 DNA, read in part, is TGTGCCAGCAGCTTAGGACAGGGCTTCGGC.

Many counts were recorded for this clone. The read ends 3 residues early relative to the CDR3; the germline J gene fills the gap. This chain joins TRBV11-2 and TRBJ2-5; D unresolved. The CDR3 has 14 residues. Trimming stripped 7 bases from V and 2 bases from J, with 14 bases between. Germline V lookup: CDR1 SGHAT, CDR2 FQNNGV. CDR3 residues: CASTAGGAQETQYF. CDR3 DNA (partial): TGTGCCAGCACCGCCGGCGGTGCGCAAGAGACC.

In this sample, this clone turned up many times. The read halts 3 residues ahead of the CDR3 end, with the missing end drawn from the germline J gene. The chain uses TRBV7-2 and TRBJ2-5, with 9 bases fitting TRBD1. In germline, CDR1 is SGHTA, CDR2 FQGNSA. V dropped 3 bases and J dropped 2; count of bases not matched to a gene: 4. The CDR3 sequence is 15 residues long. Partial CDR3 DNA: TGTGCCAGCAGCTTTGGAGGGACAGGGCAAGAGACC. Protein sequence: CASSFGGTGQET. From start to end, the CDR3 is CASSFGGTGQETQYF.

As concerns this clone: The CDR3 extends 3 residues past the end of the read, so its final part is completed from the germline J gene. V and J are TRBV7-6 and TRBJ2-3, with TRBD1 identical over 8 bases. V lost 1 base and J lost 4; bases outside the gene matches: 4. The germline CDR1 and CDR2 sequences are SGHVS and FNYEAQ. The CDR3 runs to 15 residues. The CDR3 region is CASSLVGQGADTQYF. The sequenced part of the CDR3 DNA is TGTGCCAGCAGCTTAGTTGGACAGGGCGCAGATACG.

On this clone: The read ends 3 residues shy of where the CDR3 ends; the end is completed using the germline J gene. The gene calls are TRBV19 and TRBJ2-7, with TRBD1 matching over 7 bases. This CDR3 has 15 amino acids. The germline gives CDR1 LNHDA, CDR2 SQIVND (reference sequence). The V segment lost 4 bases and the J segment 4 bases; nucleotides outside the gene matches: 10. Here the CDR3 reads CASSTLGQVPYEQYF. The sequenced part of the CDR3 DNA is TGTGCCAGTAGTACCCTAGGACAGGTACCTTACGAG.

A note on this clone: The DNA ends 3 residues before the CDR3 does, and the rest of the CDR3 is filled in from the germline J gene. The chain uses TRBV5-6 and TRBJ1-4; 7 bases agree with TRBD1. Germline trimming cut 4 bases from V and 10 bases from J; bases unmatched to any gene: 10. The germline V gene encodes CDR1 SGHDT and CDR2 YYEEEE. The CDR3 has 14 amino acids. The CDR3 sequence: CASSIPGQKGKLFF. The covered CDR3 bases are TGTGCCAGCAGCATCCCGGGACAGAAGGGAAAA.

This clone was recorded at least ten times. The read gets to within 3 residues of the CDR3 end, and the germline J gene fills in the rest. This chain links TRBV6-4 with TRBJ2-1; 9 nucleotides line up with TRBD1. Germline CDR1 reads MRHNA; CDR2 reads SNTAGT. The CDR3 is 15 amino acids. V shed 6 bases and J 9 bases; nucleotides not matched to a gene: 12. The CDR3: CASRPGQGPPGEQFF. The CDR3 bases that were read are TGTGCCAGCAGACCCGGACAGGGGCCTCCAGGTGAG.

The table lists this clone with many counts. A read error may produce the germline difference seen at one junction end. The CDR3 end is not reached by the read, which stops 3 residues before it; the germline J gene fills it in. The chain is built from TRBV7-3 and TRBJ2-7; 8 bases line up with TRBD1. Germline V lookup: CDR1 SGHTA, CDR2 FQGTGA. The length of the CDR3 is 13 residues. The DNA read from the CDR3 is TGTTCCAGCAGCATAGGGACAGGCTACGAG. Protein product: CSSSIGTGYE. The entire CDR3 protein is CSSSIGTGYEQYF.

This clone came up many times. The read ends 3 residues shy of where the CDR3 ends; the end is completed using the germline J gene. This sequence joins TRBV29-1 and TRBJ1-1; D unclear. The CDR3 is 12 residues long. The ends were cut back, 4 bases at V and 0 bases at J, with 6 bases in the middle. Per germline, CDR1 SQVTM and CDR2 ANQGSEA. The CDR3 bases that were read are TGCAGCGTTGCGCGGATGAACACTGAA. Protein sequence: CSVARMNTE. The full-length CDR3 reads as CSVARMNTEAFF.

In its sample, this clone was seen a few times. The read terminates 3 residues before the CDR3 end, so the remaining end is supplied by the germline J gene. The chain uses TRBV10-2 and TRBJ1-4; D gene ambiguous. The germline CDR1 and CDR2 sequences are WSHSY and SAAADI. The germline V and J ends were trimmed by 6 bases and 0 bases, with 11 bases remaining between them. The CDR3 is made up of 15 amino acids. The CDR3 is CASSRRQATNEKLFF. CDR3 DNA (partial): TGCGCCAGCAGCCGGCGACAAGCAACTAATGAAAAA.

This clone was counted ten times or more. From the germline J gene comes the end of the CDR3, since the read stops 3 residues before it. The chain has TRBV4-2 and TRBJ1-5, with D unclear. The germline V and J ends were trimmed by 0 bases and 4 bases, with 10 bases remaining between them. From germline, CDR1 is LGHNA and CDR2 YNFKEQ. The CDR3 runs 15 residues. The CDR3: CASSQDLGRNQPQHF. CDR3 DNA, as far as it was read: TGTGCCAGCAGCCAAGATCTGGGCAGAAATCAGCCC.

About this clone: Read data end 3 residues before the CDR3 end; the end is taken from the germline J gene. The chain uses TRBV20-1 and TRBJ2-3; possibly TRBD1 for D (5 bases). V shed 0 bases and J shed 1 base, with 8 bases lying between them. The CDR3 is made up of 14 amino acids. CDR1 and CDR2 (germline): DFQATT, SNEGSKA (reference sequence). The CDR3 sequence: CSARDQGGTDTQYF. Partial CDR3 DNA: TGCAGTGCTAGAGATCAGGGCGGCACAGATACG.